This T cell receptor beta chain was retrieved from a study of T cells expressing NK-cell markers. On the study more broadly: Cells sorted as CD3+CD56+NKG2C+, CD3+CD56+NKG2C- and CD3+CD56-NKG2C+ T cells supplied the TCR beta repertoires. With respect to HCMV, most of the eight sequenced donors were seropositive, and one was seronegative.

Using the 5' RACE reads, TCRdb records one entry per CDR3 protein without DNA. Its table records about 390,000 distinct CDR3 sequences. In regard to this clonotype: As yet, its antigen is unknown.

Study-wide findings and caveats: The dominant NKG2C+ clonotypes represented about 1.0-7.5% of CD8+ T cells in six or seven donors. Four donors showed these clonotypes also leading the CD3+CD56-NKG2C+ fraction.

The CDR3 consists of 18 residues. Germline V CDR1 and CDR2: DFQATT, SNEGSKA (reference sequence). Source material: blood T cells: a sorted CD56 or NKG2C T cell subset, CD4+ or CD8+ T cells, or bulk PBMC T cells (not recorded which). The gene calls are TRBV20-1 and TRBJ2-1; TCRdb outputs TRBD2, but without DNA this stays unchecked. The sequence derives from a woman aged 45-60 years in good health. The CDR3 reads CSAIRGSGGPGSYNEQFF.